This TCR beta chain emerged from a study of shared clonotypes between healthy human individuals. Profiled with immunoSEQ multiplex PCR; TCRdb holds only in-frame clones, not every one. Of some 2,400,000 clones listed, almost 96% are singletons. The study, taken as a whole, reports: What rarefaction showed was incomplete sorted-subset sequencing despite large depth.

V was clipped by 2 bases and J by 4 bases, with 22 bases between them. The CDR3 is made up of 17 amino acids. CDR1 and CDR2 (germline): GTSNPN, SVGIG (reference sequence). A note on this clone: Antigen specificity is unknown.

CD4+ cells underwent separation, giving CD45RA+ naive and CD45RA-negative memory subsets. The V gene is TRBV30, the J gene TRBJ2-3; D may be TRBD1 (7 bases). The clonotype originates from a man between 18 and 29 years old in good health. Sequences were obtained from naive CD4+ T cells sorted from blood. Subset meaning: CD45RA+ positively selected. In DNA, the CDR3 is TGTGCCTGGAGTCATTTCGGACAGGCCGGGGAGGCAGATACGCAGTATTTT. Translation gives CAWSHFGQAGEADTQYF.